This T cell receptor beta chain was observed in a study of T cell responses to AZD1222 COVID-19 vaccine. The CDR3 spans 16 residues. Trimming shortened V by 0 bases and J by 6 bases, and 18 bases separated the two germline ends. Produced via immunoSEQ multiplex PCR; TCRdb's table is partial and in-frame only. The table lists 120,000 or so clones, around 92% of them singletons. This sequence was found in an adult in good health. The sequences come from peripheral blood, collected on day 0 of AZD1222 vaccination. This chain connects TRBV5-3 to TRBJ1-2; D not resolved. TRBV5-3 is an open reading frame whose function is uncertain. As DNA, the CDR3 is TGTGCCAGAAGCTTGGCGGTTGAGGGTCGCGGAAATGGCTACACCTTC. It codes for CARSLAVEGRGNGYTF.